The 8 T cell receptor beta chains below come from one sample, sequenced in a study of CD8+CD57+ T cells in acquired aplastic anemia. Genomic DNA constituted the template upon which TCR beta VDJ and CDR3 profiling was performed. Each CDR3 protein is one row after TCRdb ran MiXCR on the reads. The table has 95,000 to 150,000 distinct CDR3 sequences, about 60% seen once. Patients chosen for sequencing had CD8+CD57+ cells that had expanded, as shown by flow cytometry. Sequencing was carried out using sorted CD4+, CD8+, or CD8+CD57+ T cells (not recorded which) from PBMCs. These receptors were taken from a human donor with aplastic anemia.

CDR3 amino acids: CAITESTVNTEAFF. CDR3 DNA: TGTGCCATCACCGAGTCAACAGTGAACACTGAAGCTTTCTTT. The rearrangement links TRBV10-3 to TRBJ1-1, with unresolved D. V gave up 7 bases and J gave up 0 bases, with 12 bases separating them. The CDR3 totals 14 residues. CDR1 is ENHRY, CDR2 SYGVKD, per germline.

V and J are TRBV10-2 and TRBJ1-2; 9 nucleotides align to TRBD1. Unmatched junction bases numbered 10, after V lost 5 bases and J lost 6 bases. CDR1 and CDR2 from the germline V gene are WSHSY and SAAADI. The CDR3 runs 15 residues. The CDR3 loop is CASSKDRGAQHGYTF. Written as DNA, the CDR3 is TGCGCCAGCAGTAAGGACAGGGGAGCCCAGCATGGCTACACCTTC.

The chain recombines TRBV7-9 with TRBJ1-6; maybe TRBD1 (6 bases). Per germline, CDR1 SEHNR and CDR2 FQNEAQ (reference sequence). This CDR3 region has 14 residues. V was clipped by 5 bases and J by 9 bases, with 14 bases between them. CDR3 sequence reads: CASSRQAGGSPLHF. In DNA form, the CDR3 reads TGTGCCAGCAGCCGACAGGCCGGCGGTTCACCCCTCCACTTT.

This clonotype appeared once. The chain is built from TRBV4-2 and TRBJ2-3, with 9 bases matching TRBD1. The length of the CDR3 is 16 residues. CDR1 LGHNA and CDR2 YNFKEQ come from the germline V gene. The V segment lost 5 bases and the J segment 4 bases; nucleotides outside the gene matches: 10. Written as DNA, the CDR3 is TGTGCCAGCAGCATCCCGACAGGGGGAAGGGCAGATACGCAGTATTTT. Its protein is CASSIPTGGRADTQYF.

The CDR3 DNA follows: TGCGCCAGCAGTGACTGGACAGGGGGAAGAAATGGCTACACCTTC. This translates into CASSDWTGGRNGYTF. The chain couples TRBV10-2 to TRBJ1-2; 10 bases fit TRBD1. Trimming at V came to 3 bases and at J to 6 bases, leaving 7 bases not matched to a gene. The CDR3 extends over 15 amino acids. CDR1 is WSHSY and CDR2 is SAAADI in the germline V gene.

The chain couples TRBV15 to TRBJ2-7, with a weak D call TRBD2 (6 bases). The V and J ends lost 3 bases and 3 bases respectively, with 9 bases between them. This CDR3 contains 13 residues. CDR1 LNHNV and CDR2 YYDKDF come from the germline V gene (reference sequence). CDR3 coding DNA: TGTGCCACCAGCAGGGGCGGGAACTACGAGCAGTACTTC. This translates into CATSRGGNYEQYF.

This clonotype was observed a single time. This chain links TRBV24-1 with TRBJ1-5, with 11 bases fitting TRBD1. CDR1 KGHDR and CDR2 SFDVKD come from the germline V gene. CDR3 length: 15 residues. J was trimmed by 4 bases and V by 11 bases; bases with no gene match: 9. CDR3 bases: TGTGCCAGGACAGGGGGCCGAGGGAATAATCAGCCCCAGCATTTT. Its translation is CARTGGRGNNQPQHF.

This clonotype occurred many times. The chain is built from TRBV24-1 and TRBJ2-3; TRBD2 is a possible D gene (6 bases). The CDR3 is made up of 18 amino acids. CDR1 is KGHDR, CDR2 SFDVKD, per germline. Between the trimmed V and J ends, which lost 4 bases and 0 bases, there was a span of 19 bases. CDR3 sequence reads: CATSDLTPARESTDTQYF. In DNA, the CDR3 is TGTGCCACCAGTGACCTAACCCCGGCCCGGGAGAGCACAGATACGCAGTATTTT.